These 30 T cell receptor beta chains originate from one sample sequenced in a study of blood T cell repertoires in COVID-19. Generated by immunoSEQ multiplex PCR, the TCRdb table keeps only in-frame clones and is missing some. The table records fewer than 200,000 clones, almost 80% of them present only once. The sequenced sample was peripheral blood. These receptors were taken from a woman in her sixties or seventies with acute or convalescent COVID-19.

This chain links TRBV5-4 with TRBJ2-7, with TRBD1 matching over 7 bases. Trimming took 3 bases from V and 6 from J; bases not matched to a gene: 12. The CDR3 totals 15 residues. Germline V gives CDR1 SGHNT, CDR2 YYREEE (reference sequence). CDR3 bases: TGTGCCAGCAGCTCACCCGACAGGGCATCGGGCGAGCAGTACTTC. Translated: CASSSPDRASGEQYF.

J is TRBJ2-7 and V is TRBV14; D may be TRBD1 (6 bases). Trimming pared 4 bases from V and 2 bases from J, leaving 12 bases between. There are 14 residues in the CDR3. The germline V gene encodes CDR1 SGHDN and CDR2 FVKESK. The DNA for the CDR3 is TGTGCCAGCAGCCTCTTAGGGGGTCCCTACGAGCAGTACTTC. It specifies CASSLLGGPYEQYF.

J is TRBJ2-7 and V is TRBV30, with TRBD1 identical over 8 bases. Germline V gene sequence: CDR1 GTSNPN, CDR2 SVGIG (reference sequence). This CDR3 has 14 amino acids. V was pared by 1 base and J by 6 bases, with 8 bases of the junction left unmatched. In DNA form, the CDR3 reads TGTGCCTGGAGTGACTGGACAGGGAGGAGCGAGCAGTACTTC. It codes for CAWSDWTGRSEQYF.

The V gene is TRBV6-5, the J gene TRBJ2-1; possibly TRBD2 for D (6 bases). Germline V gene lookup returns CDR1 MNHEY and CDR2 SVGAGI. The CDR3 loop spans 13 amino acids. Trimming took 7 bases from V and 6 from J, leaving 13 bases between them. The CDR3 bases are TGTGCCAGCACCTCCGGAGGGTTCAATGAGCAGTTCTTC. Protein: CASTSGGFNEQFF.

The gene calls are TRBV27 and TRBJ2-5; tentative D call: TRBD1 (5 bases). This CDR3 has 14 residues. V was clipped by 3 bases and J by 5 bases, with 13 bases between them. Germline V gene sequence: CDR1 MNHEY, CDR2 SMNVEV (reference sequence). For the CDR3, the DNA is TGTGCCAGCAGTTTGGTTAGGGGTAGCGAGACCCAGTACTTC. Its translation is CASSLVRGSETQYF.

V gene TRBV5-1 combines with J gene TRBJ1-2; TRBD1 aligns across 7 bases. The CDR3 consists of 13 residues. V lost 4 bases, J lost 7 bases, and 7 bases stayed unmatched. CDR1 SGHRS and CDR2 YFSETQ come from the germline V gene. The CDR3 spells CASSTRWDSGYTF. DNA for the CDR3: TGCGCCAGCAGCACCCGGTGGGACAGTGGCTACACCTTC.

V gene TRBV27 combines with J gene TRBJ2-1; D not resolved. The CDR3 is 12 residues long. V was pared by 6 bases and J by 9 bases, with 12 bases between. Per the germline V gene, CDR1 is MNHEY and CDR2 is SMNVEV (reference sequence). CDR3 bases: TGTGCCAGCAGCCCTACCTATGGTGAGCAGTTCTTC. Translating it yields CASSPTYGEQFF.

The rearrangement joins TRBV29-1 to TRBJ1-2; D might be TRBD1 (5 bases). This CDR3 contains 13 residues. Germline loops: CDR1 SQVTM, CDR2 ANQGSEA. V was clipped by 3 bases and J by 5 bases, with 13 bases between them. The CDR3 region has the DNA TGCAGCGTTGACCAGGGCGGATCGTATGGCTACACCTTC. Its protein product is CSVDQGGSYGYTF.

This chain links TRBV3-1 (or the pseudogene TRBV3-2) with TRBJ2-7; weak D call: TRBD1 (5 bases). Trimming took off 1 base at V and 2 bases at J, with 9 bases between the two ends. CDR3 length: 14 amino acids. Germline values: CDR1 LGHDT, CDR2 YNNKEL (reference sequence). CDR3 DNA: TGTGCCAGCAGCCAAGGGACATCGACCTACGAGCAGTACTTC. It translates to CASSQGTSTYEQYF.

The rearrangement links TRBV3-1 (or the pseudogene TRBV3-2) to TRBJ2-1; D gene unclear. The germline gives CDR1 LGHDT, CDR2 YNNKEL (reference sequence). With 6 bases removed from V and 5 bases from J, the gap between germline ends came to 8 bases. This CDR3 is 12 amino acids long. The CDR3 sequence: CASRGANNEQFF. The CDR3 nucleotides read TGTGCCAGCAGGGGCGCGAACAATGAGCAGTTCTTC.

The count of this clone is one. The rearrangement joins TRBV12-3 or TRBV12-4 to TRBJ1-5, with D unclear. With 6 bases removed from V and 9 bases from J, the gap between germline ends came to 12 bases. This CDR3 comprises 12 residues. In DNA form, the CDR3 reads TGTGCCAGCAGGATGGGCCTGGGGCCCCAGCATTTT. This encodes CASRMGLGPQHF.

The J gene is TRBJ1-1, the V gene TRBV6-5; 8 bases fit TRBD1. This CDR3 is built from 15 residues. J was trimmed by 6 bases and V by 5 bases; bases with no gene match: 11. Germline CDR1 reads MNHEY; CDR2 reads SVGAGI. CDR3 region: CASSTKTGVASEAFF. The CDR3 nucleotides are TGTGCCAGCAGTACCAAGACAGGGGTCGCGTCTGAAGCTTTCTTT.

The chain has TRBV12-3 or TRBV12-4 and TRBJ1-1; 8 bases agree with TRBD1. Trimming cost V 6 bases and J 7 bases; bases outside gene matches: 4. This CDR3 contains 12 residues. The CDR3 coding sequence is TGTGCCAGCAGAGGCGACAGGGGTGAAGCTTTCTTT. Translated, it gives CASRGDRGEAFF.

Here the CDR3 DNA reads TGCGCCAGCAGCTTGACGACTAGTTCAGCAGATACGCAGTATTTT. This gives the protein CASSLTTSSADTQYF. The chain uses TRBV5-1 and TRBJ2-3, with a possible D match to TRBD2 (6 bases). V shed 1 base and J shed 4 bases, with 13 bases lying between them. This CDR3 has 15 amino acids. Germline V CDR1 and CDR2: SGHRS, YFSETQ.

This sequence joins TRBV14 and TRBJ2-7; 9 bases match TRBD2. V was clipped by 0 bases and J by 2 bases; unmatched bases: 8. This CDR3 is 17 amino acids long. Germline V lookup: CDR1 SGHDN, CDR2 FVKESK. CDR3 sequence (DNA): TGTGCCAGCAGCCAAGACGGAGGGGCGGGAGGGCCCTACGAGCAGTACTTC. Encoded protein: CASSQDGGAGGPYEQYF.

CDR3 amino acids: CAISEPRRASGSYEQYF. CDR3 DNA sequence: TGTGCCATCAGTGAGCCCCGTAGGGCTAGCGGATCCTACGAGCAGTACTTC. This rearrangement joins TRBV10-3 to TRBJ2-7; 7 bases are shared with TRBD2. The V and J ends lost 2 bases and 1 base, in that order; junction bases with no gene match: 11. The CDR3 runs to 17 residues. CDR1 is ENHRY, CDR2 SYGVKD, per germline.

The V and J genes are TRBV30 and TRBJ1-6; D unresolved. The V gene's germline CDR1 is GTSNPN and CDR2 SVGIG (reference sequence). CDR3 size: 14 residues. Trimming took off 4 bases at V and 9 bases at J, with 16 bases between the two ends. The CDR3 protein is CAWTLQSLSSPLHF. CDR3 DNA: TGTGCCTGGACTCTACAGAGTTTGTCTTCACCCCTCCACTTT.

There are a few counts of this clone. The chain uses TRBV7-2 and TRBJ2-1; 7 nucleotides line up with TRBD1. After removal of 3 bases from V and 4 bases from J, the junction contained 3 bases not matched to a gene. The germline V gene has CDR1 SGHTA and CDR2 FQGNSA. This CDR3 region has 14 residues. The CDR3 here is CASSFGTEYNEQFF. The CDR3 nucleotides read TGTGCCAGCAGCTTTGGGACAGAATACAATGAGCAGTTCTTC. Drawing the rest from reference TRBV7-2 and TRBJ2-1, the complete variable domain is GAGVSQSPSNKVTEKGKDVELRCDPISGHTALYWYRQSLGQGLEFLIYFQGNSAPDKSGLPSDRFSAERTGGSVSTLTIQRTQQEDSAVYLCASSFGTEYNEQFFGPGTRLTVL.

The chain is built from TRBV14 and TRBJ2-5, with no clear D. V was clipped by 0 bases and J by 5 bases, with 4 bases between them. This CDR3 is 12 amino acids long. Per germline, CDR1 SGHDN and CDR2 FVKESK. DNA for the CDR3: TGTGCCAGCAGCCAAGATTCGGAGACCCAGTACTTC. Translation: CASSQDSETQYF.

This chain links TRBV6-1 with TRBJ2-3, with TRBD1 matching over 8 bases. Germline values: CDR1 MNHNS, CDR2 SASEGT. This CDR3 comprises 14 residues. V trimming: 3 bases; J trimming: 3 bases; junction bases outside the gene matches: 2. The DNA of the CDR3 is TGTGCCAGCAGTGACAGGGGGCAAACAGATACGCAGTATTTT. Translation: CASSDRGQTDTQYF.

The chain recombines TRBV2 with TRBJ2-3, with D perhaps TRBD1 (6 bases). Looked up from germline, CDR1 is SNHLY and CDR2 is FYNNEI. CDR3 length equals 15 residues. Trimming took 7 bases from V and 0 from J, leaving 14 bases between them. The CDR3 loop is CASNLDSYSTDTQYF. The CDR3 region has the DNA TGTGCCAGCAATTTGGACAGCTATAGCACAGATACGCAGTATTTT.

The rearrangement uses TRBV10-2 and TRBJ2-1; 13 positions agree with TRBD2. The trim removed 0 bases at V and 9 bases at J, leaving 2 bases unmatched. CDR1 is WSHSY and CDR2 is SAAADI in the germline V gene. CDR3 length: 15 residues. The CDR3 DNA sequence: TGCGCCAGCAGTGAGTCCGGACTAGCGGGAGTTGAGCAGTTCTTC. Residues: CASSESGLAGVEQFF.

The chain combines TRBV5-4 with TRBJ2-1, with 9 bases aligning to TRBD2. The CDR3 loop spans 15 amino acids. Unmatched junction bases numbered 10, after V lost 4 bases and J lost 8 bases. Looked up from germline, CDR1 is SGHNT and CDR2 is YYREEE (reference sequence). CDR3 region: CASSTGGRAVYEQFF. DNA for the CDR3: TGTGCCAGCAGCACCGGCGGGAGGGCCGTTTATGAGCAGTTCTTC.

The gene calls are TRBV9 and TRBJ2-3; TRBD1 is a possible D gene (6 bases). This CDR3 is built from 15 residues. V dropped 4 bases and J dropped 1 base, with 13 bases sitting between them. Germline V lookup: CDR1 SGDLS, CDR2 YYNGEE. Written as DNA, the CDR3 is TGTGCCAGCAGCCTCGGACAGCCCCGCACAGATACGCAGTATTTT. Its translation is CASSLGQPRTDTQYF.

The rearrangement joins TRBV5-4 to TRBJ2-2; 7 nucleotides line up with TRBD1. This CDR3 is 17 amino acids long. Germline V lookup: CDR1 SGHNT, CDR2 YYREEE (reference sequence). J was trimmed by 3 bases and V by 3 bases; bases with no gene match: 11. CDR3 DNA: TGTGCCAGCAGCTGGAGACAGGGAAGGGTGGACACCGGGGAGCTGTTTTTT. It codes for CASSWRQGRVDTGELFF.

The genes are TRBV18 and TRBJ2-3, with D uncertain. The V gene's germline CDR1 is KGHSH and CDR2 LQKENI. The CDR3 has 14 residues. V was trimmed by 3 bases and J by 3 bases, leaving 10 bases between them. This chain's CDR3 is CASSPAVQTDTQYF. The CDR3 bases are TGTGCCAGCTCACCTGCGGTCCAAACAGATACGCAGTATTTT.

V usage is TRBV9 and J usage is TRBJ2-7; the D is unclear. The germline gives CDR1 SGDLS, CDR2 YYNGEE. The CDR3 is 15 amino acids. The V end lost 4 bases, the J end lost 3 bases, and 17 bases lay between the germline ends. CDR3 nucleotide sequence: TGTGCCAGCAGCCTGGAACACAGTACCTACTACGAGCAGTACTTC. Amino acids: CASSLEHSTYYEQYF.

The rearrangement links TRBV29-1 to TRBJ2-1; 7 bases are shared with TRBD2. Germline V CDR1 and CDR2: SQVTM, ANQGSEA. The CDR3 covers 15 residues. Trimming removed 4 bases from V and 0 bases from J; junction bases left unmatched: 6. CDR3 sequence (DNA): TGCAGCGTTGCAACAGCGGGGAGCTCCTACAATGAGCAGTTCTTC. Translation gives CSVATAGSSYNEQFF.

This clone was detected only a few times. CDR3: CASSSPPRNSPLHF. The DNA of the CDR3 is TGTGCCAGCAGTTCCCCCCCCCGGAATTCACCCCTCCACTTT. The rearrangement uses TRBV27 and TRBJ1-6; D is unresolved. The length of the CDR3 is 14 residues. Per germline, CDR1 MNHEY and CDR2 SMNVEV (reference sequence). V was trimmed by 4 bases and J by 7 bases, leaving 11 bases between them.

V usage is TRBV29-1 and J usage is TRBJ1-1; 8 bases are a match to TRBD1. V shed 1 base, J shed 4 bases, and the junction held 17 bases outside the gene matches. The CDR3 spans 18 residues. Per germline, CDR1 SQVTM and CDR2 ANQGSEA. CDR3 DNA sequence: TGCAGCGTTGAAGGCAAACTGACCGGACAGGGAGGCTTCACTGAAGCTTTCTTT. This encodes CSVEGKLTGQGGFTEAFF. The whole variable domain, remainder taken from reference TRBV29-1 and TRBJ1-1, is SAVISQKPSRDICQRGTSLTIQCQVDSQVTMMFWYRQQPGQSLTLIATANQGSEATYESGFVIDKFPISRPNLTFSTLTVSNMSPEDSSIYLCSVEGKLTGQGGFTEAFFGQGTRLTVV.